The present entry profiles one TCR beta chain with its context. The sample belongs to a study of T-cell reconstitution after alpha-beta-depleted transplantation in children. The length of the CDR3 is 9 residues. The germline V gene encodes CDR1 SEHNR and CDR2 FQNEAQ (reference sequence). The V end lost 5 bases, the J end lost 8 bases, and 3 bases lay between the germline ends. A library of TCRbeta sequences, prepared with unique molecular identifiers, was generated. Using its own MiXCR run on the PCR reads, TCRdb lists one record per CDR3 protein. The data contain roughly 90,000 distinct CDR3 sequences, 12% of them singletons.

The receptor was isolated from a human donor who donated a stem cell graft to a child with inherited bone marrow failure. V and J are TRBV7-9 and TRBJ1-2; D is unclear. The source was PBMCs from the stem cell graft donor, collected from the stem cell graft. This CDR3 is CASSAGYTF. Written as DNA, the CDR3 is TGTGCCAGCAGCGCCGGCTACACCTTC.